One and the same sample provided the 28 T cell receptor beta chains below, sequenced in a study of blood T cell repertoires in COVID-19. Sequenced by immunoSEQ multiplex PCR; TCRdb stores in-frame clones only, minus some. In the table there are around 100,000 clones, less than 85% of which are singletons. Sample: peripheral blood. The receptors come from a human donor in a cohort sampled during active COVID-19.

The V and J genes are TRBV7-9 and TRBJ2-3; 12 bases map to TRBD2. Germline V lookup: CDR1 SEHNR, CDR2 FQNEAQ (reference sequence). The V and J ends lost 2 bases and 6 bases, in that order; junction bases with no gene match: 12. This CDR3 region has 18 residues. CDR3 loop: CASSLLAGGTSPPDTQYF. The CDR3, as DNA: TGTGCCAGCAGCTTACTAGCGGGGGGGACGTCGCCCCCGGATACGCAGTATTTT.

The sample holds a few counts of this clone. V usage is TRBV7-9 and J usage is TRBJ1-4, with 9 bases matching TRBD1. Germline trimming cut 1 base from V and 8 bases from J; bases unmatched to any gene: 8. In germline, CDR1 is SEHNR, CDR2 FQNEAQ (reference sequence). The CDR3 is 16 amino acids. The CDR3 DNA sequence: TGTGCCAGCAGCTTAGGAAGTAGGACAGGGGAAGAAAAACTGTTTTTT. This gives the protein CASSLGSRTGEEKLFF.

The V call is TRBV7-9, the J call TRBJ2-2, with a possible D match to TRBD2 (5 bases). V lost 2 bases, J lost 2 bases, and 9 bases lay in between. CDR1 is SEHNR, CDR2 FQNEAQ, per germline (reference sequence). CDR3 size: 15 residues. DNA of the CDR3: TGTGCCAGCAGCTTAAAGAGGGTTAACACCGGGGAGCTGTTTTTT. This sequence encodes CASSLKRVNTGELFF.

The chain employs TRBV29-1 and TRBJ1-1; 7 bases fit TRBD1. The J segment lost 1 base and the V segment lost 7 bases, leaving 0 bases of the junction unmatched. Germline-derived CDR1 and CDR2 are SQVTM and ANQGSEA. This CDR3 contains 11 residues. This CDR3 is CSGTGNTEAFF. In DNA form, the CDR3 reads TGCAGCGGGACAGGGAACACTGAAGCTTTCTTT.

The chain recombines TRBV3-1 (or the pseudogene TRBV3-2) with TRBJ1-3; D gene unclear. Germline V gene lookup returns CDR1 LGHDT and CDR2 YNNKEL (reference sequence). Trimming left V 3 bases short and J 3 bases short, with 15 bases between. This CDR3 spans 16 amino acids. CDR3 DNA: TGTGCCAGCAGCCAGACTCTCAGAACCCTTGGAAACACCATATATTTT. Translating it yields CASSQTLRTLGNTIYF.

This chain connects TRBV19 to TRBJ1-2; tentative D call: TRBD1 (6 bases). Germline lookup yields CDR1 LNHDA and CDR2 SQIVND (reference sequence). The CDR3 length is 13 residues. Trimming left V 4 bases short and J 4 bases short, with 10 bases between. CDR3 DNA sequence: TGTGCCAGTAGTACAGGACAGCCCTATGGCTACACCTTC. It specifies CASSTGQPYGYTF.

V usage is TRBV11-2 and J usage is TRBJ2-1; 13 bases map to TRBD2. Per germline, CDR1 SGHAT and CDR2 FQNNGV. With V trimmed by 5 bases and J by 9 bases, 10 bases remained unmatched. The length of the CDR3 is 16 residues. The CDR3 region has the DNA TGTGCCAGCAGCGTGAGGTTACTAGCGGGGGGGCTTGAGCAGTTCTTC. This sequence encodes CASSVRLLAGGLEQFF.

The chain recombines TRBV5-1 with TRBJ2-5; D is ambiguous. The V gene lost 1 base and the J gene lost 4 bases, with 2 bases spanning the gap. Germline V gene lookup returns CDR1 SGHRS and CDR2 YFSETQ. This CDR3 spans 11 amino acids. CDR3 in amino acids: CASSLRETQYF. The CDR3 region has the DNA TGCGCCAGCAGCTTGCGAGAGACCCAGTACTTC.

The genes are TRBV19 and TRBJ1-5; 7 bases line up with TRBD1. Germline values: CDR1 LNHDA, CDR2 SQIVND (reference sequence). The V segment lost 4 bases and the J segment 5 bases; nucleotides outside the gene matches: 8. The CDR3 sequence is 15 residues long. Here the CDR3 reads CASSTRDSLYQPQHF. CDR3 coding DNA: TGTGCCAGTAGTACGCGGGACAGCCTGTATCAGCCCCAGCATTTT.

This clone has a handful of counts. For the CDR3, the DNA is TGTGCCAGCAGCCAAGCTGCGGCAGGGGTGAGTGAAAAACTGTTTTTT. Translating it yields CASSQAAAGVSEKLFF. The chain employs TRBV4-2 and TRBJ1-4, with a tentative D call TRBD1 (6 bases). Germline V gives CDR1 LGHNA, CDR2 YNFKEQ. This CDR3 is built from 16 residues. Trimming shortened V by 1 base and J by 7 bases, and 16 bases separated the two germline ends.

The rearrangement links TRBV12-3 or TRBV12-4 to TRBJ1-1; D not certain. This CDR3 spans 13 amino acids. Trimming shortened V by 3 bases and J by 2 bases, and 7 bases separated the two germline ends. The CDR3 loop reads CASSLGLNTEAFF. The CDR3 nucleotides read TGTGCCAGCAGTTTGGGCCTAAACACTGAAGCTTTCTTT.

The chain couples TRBV10-3 to TRBJ2-2; 9 bases match TRBD2. Per the germline V gene, CDR1 is ENHRY and CDR2 is SYGVKD. J lost 7 bases, V lost 10 bases, and 16 bases had no gene match. CDR3 size: 16 residues. DNA for the CDR3: TGTGCCACCCGGAAAGCGGGGGGACCCCCGGGCGGGGAGCTGTTTTTT. Protein: CATRKAGGPPGGELFF.

The CDR3 protein is CASSFADTQYF. DNA of the CDR3: TGTGCCAGCAGTTTCGCAGATACGCAGTATTTT. The chain combines TRBV12-3 or TRBV12-4 with TRBJ2-3; no reliable D call. V lost 3 bases, J lost 4 bases, and 2 bases lay in between. The CDR3 sequence is 11 residues long.

The rearrangement joins TRBV7-9 to TRBJ2-7; 7 bases line up with TRBD1. The CDR3 covers 16 residues. Germline values: CDR1 SEHNR, CDR2 FQNEAQ (reference sequence). The ends lost 7 bases at V and 3 bases at J; junction bases unmatched: 15. DNA of the CDR3: TGTGCCAGCAATTTGATTAGGGAACAGGGGATCTACGAGCAGTACTTC. Translated, it gives CASNLIREQGIYEQYF.

In this sample, this clone turned up a few times. CDR3 nucleotides: TGTGCCAGCACCCAGATTCCCAGAATGATGAATGAGCAGTTCTTC. Translating it yields CASTQIPRMMNEQFF. J is TRBJ2-1 and V is TRBV14; the D is unclear. Germline V gene sequence: CDR1 SGHDN, CDR2 FVKESK. The CDR3 is made up of 15 amino acids. Trimming removed 7 bases at V and 7 bases at J, with 20 bases between.

The gene calls are TRBV6-5 and TRBJ2-3; D may be TRBD2 (5 bases). CDR1 and CDR2 from the germline V gene are MNHEY and SVGAGI. V lost 0 bases and J lost 5, with 12 bases in between. The CDR3 is 15 residues long. CDR3 DNA: TGTGCCAGCAGTTACTCTTCGGGGATGGGAGATACGCAGTATTTT. This codes for CASSYSSGMGDTQYF.

This chain uses TRBV2 with TRBJ2-2; D might be TRBD1 (6 bases). Germline V gene data show CDR1 as SNHLY and CDR2 as FYNNEI. Between the trimmed V and J ends, which lost 6 bases and 5 bases, there was a span of 7 bases. The CDR3 extends over 12 amino acids. This CDR3 is CASRQGTGELFF. The CDR3, as DNA: TGTGCCAGCAGACAGGGTACCGGGGAGCTGTTTTTT.

This chain's CDR3 is CASSMNERPYSGANVLTF. Written as DNA, the CDR3 is TGTGCCAGCAGCATGAACGAGCGGCCTTACTCTGGGGCCAACGTCCTGACTTTC. The chain uses TRBV21-1 and TRBJ2-6; the DNA was not compared with TRBD2, the D call given in the table. TRBV21-1 is classified as a pseudogene. The CDR3 runs 18 residues.

The J gene is TRBJ2-3, the V gene TRBV6-5; D may be TRBD2 (5 bases). CDR3 size: 12 residues. V was shortened by 8 bases and J by 6 bases, with 12 bases between the two germline ends. The germline gives CDR1 MNHEY, CDR2 SVGAGI. CDR3 protein: CASVWERDTQYF. CDR3 nucleotides: TGTGCCAGCGTTTGGGAGAGGGATACGCAGTATTTT.

This chain uses TRBV5-6 with TRBJ1-1; D call uncertain. V was shortened by 1 base and J by 1 base, with 5 bases between the two germline ends. The CDR3 extends over 13 amino acids. Germline assignment: CDR1 SGHDT and CDR2 YYEEEE. The DNA for the CDR3 is TGTGCCAGCAGCTTGCGGTGGAACACTGAAGCTTTCTTT. Protein sequence: CASSLRWNTEAFF.

The CDR3 spells CAIREGQNSNQPQHF. In DNA form, the CDR3 reads TGTGCCATCAGGGAGGGACAGAACTCTAATCAGCCCCAGCATTTT. The chain has TRBV10-3 and TRBJ1-5; 7 bases match TRBD1. The germline V gene encodes CDR1 ENHRY and CDR2 SYGVKD. Germline trimming cut 6 bases from V and 4 bases from J; bases unmatched to any gene: 9. The CDR3 is made up of 15 amino acids.

This chain connects TRBV5-6 to TRBJ2-7; TRBD2 might be the D (6 bases). The CDR3 totals 15 residues. Germline V gene data show CDR1 as SGHDT and CDR2 as YYEEEE. The V end lost 1 base, the J end lost 3 bases, and 14 bases lay between the germline ends. This CDR3 reads CASSLRAGGSYEQYF. In nucleotides, the CDR3 is TGTGCCAGCAGCTTGAGGGCAGGAGGGAGCTACGAGCAGTACTTC.

The chain links TRBV2 to TRBJ1-5; tentatively, D is TRBD1 (6 bases). V was pared by 4 bases and J by 5 bases, with 12 bases between. CDR1 and CDR2 (germline): SNHLY, FYNNEI. The CDR3 covers 14 residues. The CDR3 loop reads CASSAGQQHQPQHF. DNA for the CDR3: TGTGCCAGCAGTGCCGGACAGCAACATCAGCCCCAGCATTTT.

The V and J genes are TRBV5-1 and TRBJ1-2, with 7 bases that match TRBD1. The CDR3 runs 14 residues. The V gene's germline CDR1 is SGHRS and CDR2 YFSETQ. J lost 4 bases, V lost 4 bases, and 7 bases had no gene match. The DNA for the CDR3 is TGCGCCAGCAGCAGCTATCAGGGGGGCTATGGCTACACCTTC. Translating gives CASSSYQGGYGYTF.

The V call is TRBV11-3, the J call TRBJ2-3, with D possibly being TRBD1 (5 bases). Germline CDR1 is SGHNT and CDR2 is YENEEA. The CDR3 length is 18 residues. Trimming shortened V by 5 bases and J by 0 bases, and 21 bases separated the two germline ends. CDR3 coding DNA: TGTGCCAGCAGCCCAGGGCGCATCATAGGTCCTAGCACAGATACGCAGTATTTT. Translation: CASSPGRIIGPSTDTQYF.

The rearrangement links TRBV19 to TRBJ1-5, with 8 bases matching TRBD1. Trimming removed 1 base from V and 8 bases from J; junction bases left unmatched: 7. This CDR3 is built from 15 residues. Germline V gene data show CDR1 as LNHDA and CDR2 as SQIVND (reference sequence). Here the CDR3 reads CASSIGGTGGEPQHF. CDR3 sequence (DNA): TGTGCCAGTAGTATAGGGGGGACAGGAGGTGAGCCCCAGCATTTT.

This rearrangement joins TRBV5-4 to TRBJ1-1; the D is unclear. V was pared by 4 bases and J by 1 base, with 17 bases between. The germline V gene has CDR1 SGHNT and CDR2 YYREEE (reference sequence). This CDR3 region has 16 residues. CDR3 in amino acids: CASSPLAGFSNTEAFF. CDR3 sequence (DNA): TGTGCCAGCAGCCCGCTAGCCGGATTCTCGAACACTGAAGCTTTCTTT.

The chain joins TRBV6-6 to TRBJ2-7, with D possibly being TRBD2 (5 bases). Deletions cut 2 bases from V and 5 bases from J, with 16 bases between. Germline assignment: CDR1 MNHNY and CDR2 SVGAGI (reference sequence). CDR3 length: 15 residues. This chain's CDR3 is CASSYPGRGTNEQYF. DNA of the CDR3: TGTGCCAGCAGTTACCCGGGAAGAGGTACGAACGAGCAGTACTTC.